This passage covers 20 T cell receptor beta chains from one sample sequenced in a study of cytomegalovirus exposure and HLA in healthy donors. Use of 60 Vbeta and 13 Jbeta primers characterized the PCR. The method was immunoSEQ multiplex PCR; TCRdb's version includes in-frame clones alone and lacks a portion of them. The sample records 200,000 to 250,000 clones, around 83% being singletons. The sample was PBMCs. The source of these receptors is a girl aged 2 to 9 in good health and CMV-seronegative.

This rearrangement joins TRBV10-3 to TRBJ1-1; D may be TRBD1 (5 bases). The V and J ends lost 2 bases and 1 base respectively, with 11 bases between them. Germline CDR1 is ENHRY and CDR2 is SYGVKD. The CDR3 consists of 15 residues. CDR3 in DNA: TGTGCCATCAGTGAGAGCACAGGAGCGAACACTGAAGCTTTCTTT. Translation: CAISESTGANTEAFF.

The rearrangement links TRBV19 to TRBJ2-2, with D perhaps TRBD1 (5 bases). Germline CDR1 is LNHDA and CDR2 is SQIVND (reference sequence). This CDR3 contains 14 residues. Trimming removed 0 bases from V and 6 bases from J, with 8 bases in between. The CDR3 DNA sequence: TGTGCCAGTAGTATAGATACAGGTCCCGGGGAGCTGTTTTTT. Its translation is CASSIDTGPGELFF.

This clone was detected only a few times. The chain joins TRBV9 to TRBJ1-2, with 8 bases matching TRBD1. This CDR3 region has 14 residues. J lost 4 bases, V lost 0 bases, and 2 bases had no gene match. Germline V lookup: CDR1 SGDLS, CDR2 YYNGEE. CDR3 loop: CASSVGQGAYGYTF. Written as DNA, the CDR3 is TGTGCCAGCAGCGTAGGTCAGGGGGCCTATGGCTACACCTTC.

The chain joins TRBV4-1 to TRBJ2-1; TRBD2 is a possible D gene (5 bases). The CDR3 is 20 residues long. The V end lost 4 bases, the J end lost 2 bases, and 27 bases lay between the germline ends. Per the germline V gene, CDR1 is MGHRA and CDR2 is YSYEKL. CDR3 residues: CASSLQLRPRRERAYNEQFF. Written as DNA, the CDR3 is TGCGCCAGCAGCCTACAGCTCCGGCCCAGAAGGGAGAGAGCCTACAATGAGCAGTTCTTC.

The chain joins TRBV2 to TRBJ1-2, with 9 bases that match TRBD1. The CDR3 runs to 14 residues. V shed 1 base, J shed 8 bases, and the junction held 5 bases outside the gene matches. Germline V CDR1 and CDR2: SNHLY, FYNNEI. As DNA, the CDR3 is TGTGCCAGCAGTGAAGACAGGGGGCTTCCGGGCTACACCTTC. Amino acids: CASSEDRGLPGYTF.

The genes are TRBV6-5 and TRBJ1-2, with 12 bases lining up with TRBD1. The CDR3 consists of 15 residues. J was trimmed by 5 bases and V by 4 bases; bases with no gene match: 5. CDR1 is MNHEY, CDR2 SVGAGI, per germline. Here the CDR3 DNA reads TGTGCCAGCAGTTCGGGACAGGGGGCCTGGTATGGCTACACCTTC. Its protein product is CASSSGQGAWYGYTF.

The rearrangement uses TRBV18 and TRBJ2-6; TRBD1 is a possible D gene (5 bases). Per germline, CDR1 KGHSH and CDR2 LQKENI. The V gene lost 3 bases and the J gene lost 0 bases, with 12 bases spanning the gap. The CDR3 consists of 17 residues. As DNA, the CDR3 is TGTGCCAGCTCACCCCAGGGCCCCCTCTCTGGGGCCAACGTCCTGACTTTC. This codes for CASSPQGPLSGANVLTF. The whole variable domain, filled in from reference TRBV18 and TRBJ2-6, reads NAGVMQNPRHLVRRRGQEARLRCSPMKGHSHVYWYRQLPEEGLKFMVYLQKENIIDESGMPKERFSAEFPKEGPSILRIQQVVRGDSAAYFCASSPQGPLSGANVLTFGAGSRLTVL.

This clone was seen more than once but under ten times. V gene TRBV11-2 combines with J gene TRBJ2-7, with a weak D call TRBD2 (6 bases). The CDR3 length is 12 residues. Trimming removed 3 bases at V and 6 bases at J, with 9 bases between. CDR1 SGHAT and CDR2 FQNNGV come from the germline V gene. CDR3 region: CASSFGLSEQYF. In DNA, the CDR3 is TGTGCCAGCAGCTTCGGACTATCCGAGCAGTACTTC.

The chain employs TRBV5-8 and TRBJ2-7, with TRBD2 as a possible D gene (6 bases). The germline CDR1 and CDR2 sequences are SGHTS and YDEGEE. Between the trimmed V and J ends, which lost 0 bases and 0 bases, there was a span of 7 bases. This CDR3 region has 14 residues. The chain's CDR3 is CASSLGSGSYEQYF. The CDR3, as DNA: TGTGCCAGCAGCTTGGGTAGCGGCTCCTACGAGCAGTACTTC.

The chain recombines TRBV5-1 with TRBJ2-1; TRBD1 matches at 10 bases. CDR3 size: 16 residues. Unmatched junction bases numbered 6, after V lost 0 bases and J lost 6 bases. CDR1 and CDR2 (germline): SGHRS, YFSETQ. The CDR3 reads CASSLGAGTGANEQFF. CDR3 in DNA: TGCGCCAGCAGCTTGGGGGCCGGGACAGGGGCCAATGAGCAGTTCTTC.

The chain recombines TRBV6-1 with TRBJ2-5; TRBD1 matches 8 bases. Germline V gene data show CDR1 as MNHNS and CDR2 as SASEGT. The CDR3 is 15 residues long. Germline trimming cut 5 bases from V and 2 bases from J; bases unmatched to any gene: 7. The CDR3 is CASSKDRDQQETQYF. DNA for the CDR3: TGTGCCAGCAGTAAGGACAGGGATCAACAAGAGACCCAGTACTTC.

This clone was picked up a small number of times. The CDR3 is CASSEAGTVNQPQHF. For the CDR3, the DNA is TGTGCCAGCAGTGAAGCCGGGACAGTCAATCAGCCCCAGCATTTT. This chain uses TRBV6-1 with TRBJ1-5; 7 bases fit TRBD1. Trimming removed 0 bases from V and 3 bases from J; junction bases left unmatched: 2. The CDR3 runs 15 residues. CDR1 is MNHNS and CDR2 is SASEGT in the germline V gene.

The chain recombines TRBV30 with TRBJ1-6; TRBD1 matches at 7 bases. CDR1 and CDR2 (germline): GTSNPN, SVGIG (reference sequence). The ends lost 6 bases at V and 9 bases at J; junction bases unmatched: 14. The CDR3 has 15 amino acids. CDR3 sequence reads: CACTQSQGRTSPLHF. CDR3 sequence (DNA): TGTGCCTGCACCCAGTCACAGGGGAGGACTTCACCCCTCCACTTT.

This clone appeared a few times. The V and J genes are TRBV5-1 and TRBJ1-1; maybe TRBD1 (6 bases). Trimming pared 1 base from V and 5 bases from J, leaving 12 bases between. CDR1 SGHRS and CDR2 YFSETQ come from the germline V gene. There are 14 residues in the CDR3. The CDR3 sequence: CASSLNRVGTEAFF. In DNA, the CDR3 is TGCGCCAGCAGCTTGAACAGGGTCGGGACTGAAGCTTTCTTT.

The CDR3 sequence: CASSFNAQGRAEAFF. The CDR3 DNA is TGCGCCAGCAGCTTCAACGCCCAGGGGAGGGCTGAAGCTTTCTTT. The chain joins TRBV5-1 to TRBJ1-1, with a weak D call TRBD1 (6 bases). The germline V gene encodes CDR1 SGHRS and CDR2 YFSETQ. The CDR3 runs 15 residues. V was pared by 2 bases and J by 6 bases, with 17 bases between.

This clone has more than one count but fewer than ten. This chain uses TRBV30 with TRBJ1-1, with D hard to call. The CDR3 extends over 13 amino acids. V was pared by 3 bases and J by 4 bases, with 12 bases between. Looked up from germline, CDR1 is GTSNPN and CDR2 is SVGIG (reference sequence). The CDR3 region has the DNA TGTGCCTGGAGAGGTGAGGTAGGCACTGAAGCTTTCTTT. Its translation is CAWRGEVGTEAFF.

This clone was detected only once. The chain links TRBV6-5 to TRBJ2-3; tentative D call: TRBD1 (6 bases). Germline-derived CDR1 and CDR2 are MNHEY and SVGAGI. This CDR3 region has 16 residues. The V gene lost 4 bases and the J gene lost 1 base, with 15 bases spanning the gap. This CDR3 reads CASSFTGPLRTDTQYF. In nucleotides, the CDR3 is TGTGCCAGCAGTTTCACAGGGCCACTACGCACAGATACGCAGTATTTT.

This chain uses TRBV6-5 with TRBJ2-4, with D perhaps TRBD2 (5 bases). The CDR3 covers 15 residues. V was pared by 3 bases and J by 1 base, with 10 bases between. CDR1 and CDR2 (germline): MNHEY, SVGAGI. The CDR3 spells CASSYDPGAKNIQYF. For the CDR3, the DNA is TGTGCCAGCAGTTATGACCCGGGGGCCAAAAACATTCAGTACTTC.

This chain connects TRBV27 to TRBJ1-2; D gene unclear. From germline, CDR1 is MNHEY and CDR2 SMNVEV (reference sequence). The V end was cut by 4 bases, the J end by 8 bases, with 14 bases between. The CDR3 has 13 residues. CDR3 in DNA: TGTGCCAGCAGTTCCGGGCCTCGGGAAGGCTACACCTTC. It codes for CASSSGPREGYTF.

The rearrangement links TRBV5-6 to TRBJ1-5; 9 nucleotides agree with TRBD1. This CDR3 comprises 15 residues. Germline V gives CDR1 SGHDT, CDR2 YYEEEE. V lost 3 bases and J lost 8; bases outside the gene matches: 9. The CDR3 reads CASSSTLTGGEPQHF. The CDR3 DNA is TGTGCCAGCAGCTCCACCTTGACAGGGGGTGAGCCCCAGCATTTT.